This TCR beta chain came from a study of shared clonotypes between healthy human individuals. Deletions cut 1 base from V and 9 bases from J, with 18 bases between. This CDR3 has 15 amino acids. Germline V lookup: CDR1 SEHNR, CDR2 FQNEAQ (reference sequence). Produced via immunoSEQ multiplex PCR; TCRdb's table is partial and in-frame only. The sample has hundreds of thousands of clones, 85% to 95% seen once. Positive CCR7 selection of CD45RO-negative cells yielded the naive CD8 cells, and terminally differentiated effector memory CD45RA+ cells were excluded. V is TRBV7-9 and J is TRBJ1-1; TRBD1 is a possible D gene (6 bases). Sequencing was performed on naive CD8+ T cells sorted from blood. The sequence came from a young woman in good health. For the CDR3, the DNA is TGTGCCAGCAGCTTAGGGGGATCAGGGGAAGTCCAAGCTTTCTTT. Translation: CASSLGGSGEVQAFF.